This T cell receptor beta chain was sequenced for a study of blood T cell repertoires in COVID-19. Study in general: The origin of the acute and convalescent COVID-19 samples was the United States, Italy and Spain.

The V end lost 0 bases, the J end lost 0 bases, and 16 bases lay between the germline ends. The length of the CDR3 is 18 residues. Per the germline V gene, CDR1 is SGHDN and CDR2 is FVKESK. Authors' methods: It was from reference gene primer amplification that nucleated cell counts were estimated. Repertoires were generated with immunoSEQ multiplex PCR, while TCRdb's copy carries only in-frame clones and drops some. V and J calls and clone size are those listed in that table; D and trimming were worked out from the DNA. The repertoire consists of approximately 97,000 clones, with roughly 92% occurring once and the leading ten covering around 1.9%.

The chain is built from TRBV14 and TRBJ2-3, with a tentative D call TRBD2 (6 bases). The sequenced sample consisted of peripheral blood. The sequence came from a woman aged 45 to 65 with COVID-19, enrolled during active disease. This CDR3 is CASSQDGTWIPSTDTQYF. CDR3 bases: TGTGCCAGCAGCCAAGATGGGACTTGGATACCTAGCACAGATACGCAGTATTTT. Full variable domain (missing parts from reference TRBV14 and TRBJ2-3): EAGVTQFPSHSVIEKGQTVTLRCDPISGHDNLYWYRRVMGKEIKFLLHFVKESKQDESGMPNNRFLAERTGGTYSTLKVQPAELEDSGVYFCASSQDGTWIPSTDTQYFGPGTRLTVL.